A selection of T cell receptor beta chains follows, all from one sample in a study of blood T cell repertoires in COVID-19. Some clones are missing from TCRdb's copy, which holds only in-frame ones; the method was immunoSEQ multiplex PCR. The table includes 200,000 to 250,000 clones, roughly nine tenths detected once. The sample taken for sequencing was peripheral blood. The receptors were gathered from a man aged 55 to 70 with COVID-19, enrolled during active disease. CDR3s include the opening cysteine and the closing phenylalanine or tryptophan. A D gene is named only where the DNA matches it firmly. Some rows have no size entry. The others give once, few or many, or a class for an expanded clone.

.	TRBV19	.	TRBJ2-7	TGTGCCAGTAGTATAGTCGAAAGCGGGACAGGATCCTACGAGCAGTACTTC	CASSIVESGTGSYEQYF
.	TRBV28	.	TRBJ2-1	TGTGCCAGCAGTTTAAGAGCCAGGCACAATGAGCAGTTCTTC	CASSLRARHNEQFF
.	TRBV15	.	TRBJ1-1	TGTGCCACCAGCCAGATAAGTAGGGGCACTGAAGCTTTCTTT	CATSQISRGTEAFF
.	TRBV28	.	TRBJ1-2	TGTGCCAGCAGCGAACCACACCGGGTATACGGCTACACCTTC	CASSEPHRVYGYTF
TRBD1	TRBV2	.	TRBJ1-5	TGTGCCAGTGGACAGGGAAGGAATCAGCCCCAGCATTTT	CASGQGRNQPQHF
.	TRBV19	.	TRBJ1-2	TGTGCCAGTAGTATGGGAGGGTATGGCTACACCTTC	CASSMGGYGYTF
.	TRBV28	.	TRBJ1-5	TGTGCCAGCAGTTTATCTTTCTGGGCAGGCCGGGAGGTTCAGCCCCAGCATTTT	CASSLSFWAGREVQPQHF
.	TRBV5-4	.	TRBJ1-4	TGTGCCAGCAGCTCCCGACAGCTCGAGGCTGAAAAACTGTTTTTT	CASSSRQLEAEKLFF
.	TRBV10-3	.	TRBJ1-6	TGTGCCATCAGTGAGTCGACGGGGGATCTCCACTTT	CAISESTGDLHF
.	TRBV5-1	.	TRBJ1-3	TGCGCCAGCAGCTCCGCGGGAGGATACTCTGGAAACACCATATATTTT	CASSSAGGYSGNTIYF
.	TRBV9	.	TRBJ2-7	TGTGCCAGCAGCTCCAACAGGACGAGCTCCTACGAGCAGTACTTC	CASSSNRTSSYEQYF
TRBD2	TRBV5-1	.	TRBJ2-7	TGCGCCAGCAGCACGGGACTAGCGGGGGCAGGGATGGGCGAGCAGTACTTC	CASSTGLAGAGMGEQYF
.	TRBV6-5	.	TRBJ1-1	TGTGCCAGCACCCGCGGACAGAGAATGACTGAAGCTTTCTTT	CASTRGQRMTEAFF
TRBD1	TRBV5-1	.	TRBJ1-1	TGCGCCAGCAGCTTTCAGGGGGCGCTCAGCACTGAAGCTTTCTTT	CASSFQGALSTEAFF
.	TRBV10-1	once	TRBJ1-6	TGCGCCAGCAGTGAATCCGGACAGTCTCCCCTCCACTTT	CASSESGQSPLHF
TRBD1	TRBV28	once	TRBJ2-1	TGTGCCAGCAGTCCCGCCATGCGGACAGGGGGCTTCTATGAGCAGTTCTTC	CASSPAMRTGGFYEQFF
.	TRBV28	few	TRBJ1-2	TGTGCCAGCAGCCTAGCGGGGCAACTCTATGGCTACACCTTC	CASSLAGQLYGYTF
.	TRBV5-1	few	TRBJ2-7	TGCGCCAGCAGCTCAAACGCAGGTCCTCTTTGGTACTTC	CASSSNAGPLWYF
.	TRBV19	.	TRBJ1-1	TGTGCCAGTAGTATTGGGACGGACTATGGAGCTTTCTTT	CASSIGTDYGAFF
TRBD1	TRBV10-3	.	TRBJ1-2	TGTGCCATACAGGGGGCCGAAAAGGTCTCCGCCTTC	CAIQGAEKVSAF
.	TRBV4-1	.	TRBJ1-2	TGCGCCAGCAGCCAAGATCCCGGCGGAACTACCTATGGCTACACCTTC	CASSQDPGGTTYGYTF
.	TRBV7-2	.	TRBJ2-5	TGTGCCAGCAGCTTCAGGGACCAAGAGACCCAGTACTTC	CASSFRDQETQYF
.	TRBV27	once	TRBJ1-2	TGTGCCAGCAGTCCCGCCGGGGGAGGGTTCTATGGCTACACCTTC	CASSPAGGGFYGYTF
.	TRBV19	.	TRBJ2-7	TGTGCCAGTAGGATCGGGGGTACCTACGAGCAGTACTTC	CASRIGGTYEQYF
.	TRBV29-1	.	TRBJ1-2	TGCAGCGTCACAAGCGTGTCAAGCTATGGCTACACCTTC	CSVTSVSSYGYTF
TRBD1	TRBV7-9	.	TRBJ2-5	TGTGCCAGCAGTACGGACAGGGGGGAAGAGACCCAGTACTTC	CASSTDRGEETQYF
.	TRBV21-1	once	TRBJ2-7	TGTGCCAGCAGCACGAAGCGGGTGAGCTCCTACGAGCAGTACTTC	CASSTKRVSSYEQYF
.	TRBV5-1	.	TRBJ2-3	TGCGCCAGCAGCCCCCGGGAACCGACAGATACGCAGTATTTT	CASSPREPTDTQYF
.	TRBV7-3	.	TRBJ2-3	TGTGCCAGCAGCTTATGGGGAGGTCTCACAGATACGCAGTATTTT	CASSLWGGLTDTQYF
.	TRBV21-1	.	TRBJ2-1	TGTGCCAGCAGCACCCGGCGAGGAGTAGCGGGGGGCCCTAAGGCCCTTAGCTCCTACAATGAGCAGTTCTTC	CASSTRRGVAGGPKALSSYNEQFF
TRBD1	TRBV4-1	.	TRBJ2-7	TGCGCCAGCAGCCCTGGACAGGGAGCAATCTACGAGCAGTACTTC	CASSPGQGAIYEQYF
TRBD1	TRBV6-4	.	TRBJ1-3	TGTGCCAGCAGTGACCCCGGACAGGGGCGTAGCAACACCATATATTTT	CASSDPGQGRSNTIYF
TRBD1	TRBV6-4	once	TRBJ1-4	TGTGCCAGCTCACCGGGACAGGGGGCTCCTTTGGATGAAAAACTGTTTTTT	CASSPGQGAPLDEKLFF
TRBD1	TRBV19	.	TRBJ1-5	TGTGCCACCTCCCCGGCAACAGGGGGTATCGGCAATCAGCCCCAGCATTTT	CATSPATGGIGNQPQHF
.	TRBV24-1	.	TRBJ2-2	TGTGCCACCAGTGACTACGACCCGGGACAAGGGACCGGGGAGCTGTTTTTT	CATSDYDPGQGTGELFF
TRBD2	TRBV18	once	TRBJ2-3	TGTGCCAGCTCACCCGCGAGCGGGACTAAGGTGGATACGCAGTATTTT	CASSPASGTKVDTQYF
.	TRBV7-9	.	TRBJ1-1	TGTGCCAGCAGCCCCCGGGGGGTAGGCACTGAAGCTTTCTTT	CASSPRGVGTEAFF
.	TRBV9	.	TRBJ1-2	TGTGCCAGCAGCGTATCCGGGTCGTTTAACTATGGCTACACCTTC	CASSVSGSFNYGYTF
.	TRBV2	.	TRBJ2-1	TGTGCCAGCACACCCCGGACAGCCCTGGGCGAGCAGTTCTTC	CASTPRTALGEQFF
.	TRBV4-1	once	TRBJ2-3	TGCGCCAGCAGCCAAGTGGGGGGACTGAACACAGATACGCAGTATTTT	CASSQVGGLNTDTQYF
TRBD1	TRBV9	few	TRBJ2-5	TGTGCCAGCAGCGTAGGAGACAGGGTCAAAGAGACCCAGTACTTC	CASSVGDRVKETQYF
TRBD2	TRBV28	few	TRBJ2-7	TGTGCCAGCAGTTTCACCGGGACTAGCGGGAGTGGGAAGTACTTC	CASSFTGTSGSGKYF
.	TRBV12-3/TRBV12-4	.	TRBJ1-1	TGTGCCAGCAGCTCTGCCAGTGAAGCTTTCTTT	CASSSASEAFF
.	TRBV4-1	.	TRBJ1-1	TGCGCCAGCAGCCAAGATCCGGTAGGGGCAGGCGAAGGAACTGAAGCTTTCTTT	CASSQDPVGAGEGTEAFF
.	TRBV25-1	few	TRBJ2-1	TGTGCCAGCAGTTTACAGGGCCCCTACAATGAGCAGTTCTTC	CASSLQGPYNEQFF
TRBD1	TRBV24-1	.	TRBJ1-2	TGTGCCACCAGTGATTCCGGGACAGGGAGACACTATGGCTACACCTTC	CATSDSGTGRHYGYTF
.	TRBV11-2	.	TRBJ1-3	TGTGCCAGCAGCTTAGTCCAGGGTCCTCTCGGAAACACCATATATTTT	CASSLVQGPLGNTIYF
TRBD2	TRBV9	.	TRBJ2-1	TGTGCCAGCAGCGTGGGGACTACTTACAATGAGCAGTTCTTC	CASSVGTTYNEQFF
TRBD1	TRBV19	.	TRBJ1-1	TGTGCCAGTAGTATATATCGGCAGGGGGAAACTGAAGCTTTCTTT	CASSIYRQGETEAFF
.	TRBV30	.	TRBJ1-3	TGTGCCTGGGGCACGGTTAACTCTGGAAACACCATATATTTT	CAWGTVNSGNTIYF